This T cell receptor (beta chain) stems from a study of PD-L1 blockade in urothelial cancer. TCRdb's copy holds only in-frame clones and misses some; the assay was immunoSEQ multiplex PCR. This table holds about 16,000 clones, about 89% found once. Germline-derived CDR1 and CDR2 are SGHNT and YYREEE (reference sequence). The CDR3 spans 15 residues. Germline trimming cut 3 bases from V and 4 bases from J; bases unmatched to any gene: 5. Time point noted: pretreatment peripheral blood. Sequencing used PBMCs, obtained around atezolizumab (anti-PD-L1) treatment. The chain links TRBV5-4 to TRBJ2-2, with TRBD2 identical over 8 bases. This receptor was obtained from a man aged 65-85 years with urothelial cancer. The CDR3 nucleotides are TGTGCCAGCAGCTCCGTGACTAGCGCCACCGGGGAGCTGTTTTTT. Translated: CASSSVTSATGELFF.